The 7 T cell receptor beta chains given below trace back to one sample, sequenced in a study of cytomegalovirus exposure and HLA in healthy donors. PCR primers comprised 60 Vbeta and 13 Jbeta primers. Generated by immunoSEQ multiplex PCR, the TCRdb table keeps only in-frame clones and is missing some. The repertoire consists of roughly 200,000 clones, with over 75% occurring once and the leading ten covering around 0.46%. Material for sequencing was PBMCs. The receptors shown here come from a woman between 45 and 60 years old in good health and CMV-seronegative.

The J gene is TRBJ1-4, the V gene TRBV28, with D maybe TRBD1 (5 bases). Trimming shortened V by 2 bases and J by 3 bases, and 7 bases separated the two germline ends. Per germline, CDR1 MDHEN and CDR2 SYDVKM. The length of the CDR3 is 14 residues. The CDR3 region is CASSLARANEKLFF. The DNA for the CDR3 is TGTGCCAGCAGTTTAGCCAGGGCTAATGAAAAACTGTTTTTT.

The V and J genes are TRBV18 and TRBJ2-6; D unresolved. This CDR3 region has 16 residues. Germline V lookup: CDR1 KGHSH, CDR2 LQKENI. V gave up 0 bases and J gave up 4 bases, with 10 bases separating them. The CDR3 protein is CASSPPTGPGANVLTF. In DNA, the CDR3 is TGTGCCAGCTCACCACCCACGGGTCCAGGGGCCAACGTCCTGACTTTC.

The gene calls are TRBV19 and TRBJ1-5; D unresolved. Trimming cost V 1 base and J 8 bases, with 15 bases left between them. The CDR3 is made up of 15 amino acids. CDR1 LNHDA and CDR2 SQIVND come from the germline V gene (reference sequence). CDR3 sequence (DNA): TGTGCCAGTAGTATAGGGCAGCCGACCCGGGAGCCCCAGCATTTT. It specifies CASSIGQPTREPQHF.

This clone was picked up a small number of times. The chain has TRBV5-4 and TRBJ1-4; unclear D gene. This CDR3 contains 14 residues. Trimming stripped 0 bases from V and 4 bases from J, with 7 bases between. Germline V gene data show CDR1 as SGHNT and CDR2 as YYREEE (reference sequence). CDR3 DNA sequence: TGTGCCAGCAGCTTGGTCCTCGGTAATGAAAAACTGTTTTTT. Protein product: CASSLVLGNEKLFF.

The chain couples TRBV5-1 to TRBJ1-4; 10 bases map to TRBD1. CDR1 and CDR2 from the germline V gene are SGHRS and YFSETQ. The CDR3 is 15 residues long. After removal of 0 bases from V and 8 bases from J, the junction contained 4 bases not matched to a gene. This chain's CDR3 is CASSLGGTGDEKLFF. As DNA, the CDR3 is TGCGCCAGCAGCTTGGGTGGGACAGGGGACGAAAAACTGTTTTTT.

This sequence joins TRBV25-1 and TRBJ2-5; maybe TRBD2 (6 bases). CDR1 is MGHDK, CDR2 SYGVNS, per germline. The V gene lost 3 bases and the J gene lost 5 bases, with 10 bases spanning the gap. The CDR3 sequence is 13 residues long. CDR3 in amino acids: CASSEGGWETQYF. As DNA, the CDR3 is TGTGCCAGCAGTGAGGGAGGATGGGAGACCCAGTACTTC.

The V and J genes are TRBV10-3 and TRBJ2-7; tentatively, D is TRBD1 (6 bases). This CDR3 comprises 15 residues. V was shortened by 5 bases and J by 5 bases, with 19 bases between the two germline ends. Germline assignment: CDR1 ENHRY and CDR2 SYGVKD. The DNA of the CDR3 is TGTGCCATCAGTCTCTTTCTCAGGGGAACTAACGAGCAGTACTTC. Its translation is CAISLFLRGTNEQYF.